A selection of T cell receptor beta chains follows, all from one sample in a study of blood T cell repertoires in COVID-19. The method was immunoSEQ multiplex PCR; TCRdb's version includes in-frame clones alone and lacks a portion of them. The sample contains about 270,000 clones, about 87% of which appear only once. Sequences were obtained from peripheral blood. The receptor source for this set is a man in his 60s who had recovered from COVID-19. Both conserved end residues are part of each CDR3. A D gene is named only where the DNA matches it firmly. Not all rows give a size; the values are once, few, many and, for expanded clones, a class.

v_call: TRBV6-5; j_call: TRBJ1-1; clone_size: -; d_call: -; cdr3_nt: TGTGCCAGCAGTTACTCAAGGGGGACTGAAGCTTTCTTT; cdr3_aa: CASSYSRGTEAFF
v_call: TRBV30; j_call: TRBJ2-2; clone_size: -; d_call: TRBD2; cdr3_nt: TGTGCCTGGAGAACAGCGGGGGGGCCGCACGGGGAGCTGTTTTTT; cdr3_aa: CAWRTAGGPHGELFF
v_call: TRBV4-2; j_call: TRBJ1-2; clone_size: -; d_call: -; cdr3_nt: TGTGCCAGCAGCCAAGGTCCCGGAGACGCCTATGGCTACACCTTC; cdr3_aa: CASSQGPGDAYGYTF
v_call: TRBV6-6; j_call: TRBJ2-5; clone_size: few; d_call: TRBD2; cdr3_nt: TGTGCCAGCAGTTACGCCAGGGAGGGAACCCAGTACTTC; cdr3_aa: CASSYAREGTQYF
v_call: TRBV3-1/TRBV3-2; j_call: TRBJ1-2; clone_size: -; d_call: -; cdr3_nt: TGTGCCAGCAGCCGAGACGACTATGGCTACACCTTC; cdr3_aa: CASSRDDYGYTF
v_call: TRBV5-1; j_call: TRBJ2-2; clone_size: -; d_call: -; cdr3_nt: TGCGCCAGCAGCCCGGCGGGCAGCGCGTACACCGGGGAGCTGTTTTTT; cdr3_aa: CASSPAGSAYTGELFF
v_call: TRBV6-5; j_call: TRBJ2-7; clone_size: -; d_call: -; cdr3_nt: TGTGCCAGCAGGCCTAACAGGGATCTGCCCTACGAGCAGTACTTC; cdr3_aa: CASRPNRDLPYEQYF
v_call: TRBV3-1/TRBV3-2; j_call: TRBJ2-3; clone_size: -; d_call: TRBD2; cdr3_nt: TGTGCCAGCAGTCGAACAAAATCTCTCCCCCTAGCGGGGGGGCTGGGTACGCAGTATTTT; cdr3_aa: CASSRTKSLPLAGGLGTQYF
v_call: TRBV27; j_call: TRBJ2-6; clone_size: once; d_call: -; cdr3_nt: TGTGCCAGCAGTTTATCAACCCGGCAGACAGACTTCTCTGGGGCCAACGTCCTGACTTTC; cdr3_aa: CASSLSTRQTDFSGANVLTF
v_call: TRBV7-9; j_call: TRBJ2-2; clone_size: -; d_call: -; cdr3_nt: TGTGCCAGCAGCTCACAGGGTTTCGGGGAGCTGTTTTTT; cdr3_aa: CASSSQGFGELFF
v_call: TRBV30; j_call: TRBJ1-2; clone_size: -; d_call: -; cdr3_nt: TGTGCCTGGGAACAGAACTATGGCTACACCTTC; cdr3_aa: CAWEQNYGYTF
v_call: TRBV7-6; j_call: TRBJ1-6; clone_size: -; d_call: -; cdr3_nt: TGTGCCAGCAGCTTAGCGGCACAGCCAGGCTCCTATAATTCACCCCTCCACTTT; cdr3_aa: CASSLAAQPGSYNSPLHF
v_call: TRBV5-1; j_call: TRBJ1-2; clone_size: -; d_call: -; cdr3_nt: TGCGCCAGCACCTGGGGGGAGTCCCCCTATGGCTACACCTTC; cdr3_aa: CASTWGESPYGYTF
v_call: TRBV11-2; j_call: TRBJ2-7; clone_size: -; d_call: TRBD1; cdr3_nt: TGTGCCAGCAGCTACACGCAGGGGGCTGGAGGCGAGCAGTACTTC; cdr3_aa: CASSYTQGAGGEQYF
v_call: TRBV6-5; j_call: TRBJ1-5; clone_size: -; d_call: TRBD1; cdr3_nt: TGTGCCAGCAGCGATAGGACAGGGTCTAATCAGCCCCAGCATTTT; cdr3_aa: CASSDRTGSNQPQHF